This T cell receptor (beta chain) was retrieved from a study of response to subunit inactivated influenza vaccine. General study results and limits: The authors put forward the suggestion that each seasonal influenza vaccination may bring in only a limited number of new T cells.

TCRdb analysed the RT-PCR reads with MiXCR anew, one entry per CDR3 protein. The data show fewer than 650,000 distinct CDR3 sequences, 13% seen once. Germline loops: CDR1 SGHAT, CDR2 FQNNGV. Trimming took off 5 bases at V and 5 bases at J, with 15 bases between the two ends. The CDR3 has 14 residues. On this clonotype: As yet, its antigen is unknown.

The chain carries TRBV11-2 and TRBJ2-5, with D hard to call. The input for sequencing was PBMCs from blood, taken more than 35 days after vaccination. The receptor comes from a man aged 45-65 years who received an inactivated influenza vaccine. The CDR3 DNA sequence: TGTGCCAGCAGCCGCCCCAGAATTTTGGAGACCCAGTACTTC. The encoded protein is CASSRPRILETQYF.